Following are 23 T cell receptor beta chains from one sample sequenced in a study of shared clonotypes between healthy human individuals. Libraries were prepared by immunoSEQ multiplex PCR; TCRdb keeps only in-frame clonotypes and omits some of them. In the table there are fewer than 2.5 million clones, over 85% of which are singletons. Sequenced: naive CD4+ T cells from PBMCs. The subset was: CD45RA+ positively selected. The receptors were sampled from a man aged 18 to 29 in good health. Some clones in this sample may be carry-over from other donors' samples.

CDR3 residues: CASSFYQLQQYF. The CDR3 coding sequence is TGTGCCAGCAGTTTTTATCAGCTACAGCAGTACTTC. The rearrangement links TRBV28 to TRBJ2-7, with D unclear. In germline, CDR1 is MDHEN, CDR2 SYDVKM. V was trimmed by 3 bases and J by 8 bases, leaving 11 bases between them. This CDR3 has 12 amino acids.

In the case of this clone: This sample includes further DNA sequences coding for the same CDR3. The CDR3 nucleotides are TGCAGTGCTAGAGTACTAACTGAAGCTTTCTTT. It specifies CSARVLTEAFF. The chain combines TRBV20-1 with TRBJ1-1; D is undetermined. CDR1 is DFQATT and CDR2 is SNEGSKA in the germline V gene (reference sequence). The CDR3 is made up of 11 amino acids. Trimming shortened V by 1 base and J by 5 bases, and 5 bases separated the two germline ends.

The J gene is TRBJ2-1, the V gene TRBV30, with a weak D call TRBD2 (5 bases). CDR3 length equals 14 residues. V lost 1 base and J 8 bases, leaving 15 bases between the germline ends. Per the germline V gene, CDR1 is GTSNPN and CDR2 is SVGIG (reference sequence). The CDR3 region has the DNA TGTGCCTGGAGTGGTGGGAGCTTCTTCTATGAGCAGTTCTTC. Its translation is CAWSGGSFFYEQFF.

The gene calls are TRBV18 and TRBJ2-5, with 7 bases fitting TRBD2. The V gene end was trimmed by 2 bases and the J gene end by 2 bases; junction bases not matched to a gene: 11. Germline-derived CDR1 and CDR2 are KGHSH and LQKENI. The CDR3 loop spans 17 amino acids. As DNA, the CDR3 is TGTGCCAGCTCACCATCCCCCCTGGGAGGGGCTCAAGAGACCCAGTACTTC. It is translated as CASSPSPLGGAQETQYF.

This chain uses TRBV11-2 with TRBJ2-1; D not resolved. Germline assignment: CDR1 SGHAT and CDR2 FQNNGV. The CDR3 extends over 12 amino acids. V shed 5 bases and J shed 9 bases, with 11 bases lying between them. The CDR3 is CASSPTNGEQFF. The CDR3 DNA reads TGTGCCAGCAGCCCCACAAACGGTGAGCAGTTCTTC.

Of note for this clone: In the same sample, other DNA sequences code for this CDR3. The CDR3: CASSVIGSSYNEQFF. The CDR3 nucleotides are TGTGCCAGCAGCGTAATTGGTTCATCCTACAATGAGCAGTTCTTC. The chain carries TRBV9 and TRBJ2-1; no definite D call. Trimming stripped 1 base from V and 1 base from J, with 9 bases between. Germline CDR1 reads SGDLS; CDR2 reads YYNGEE. The CDR3 is made up of 15 amino acids.

This clone was counted once. The gene calls are TRBV21-1 and TRBJ1-4; whether TRBD1, the table's D call, matches the DNA was not checked. TRBV21-1 is shown as a pseudogene. The CDR3 runs to 16 residues. The CDR3 is CASRIEPGAGGEKLFF. DNA for the CDR3: TGTGCCAGCAGAATCGAACCAGGGGCGGGCGGTGAAAAACTGTTTTTT.

The chain couples TRBV12-1 to TRBJ2-7; TRBD1 reflects the table's D call only, with no check against the DNA. TRBV12-1 is designated a pseudogene. This CDR3 contains 12 residues. The CDR3 sequence is CASSFGAPEQYF. The CDR3 region has the DNA TGTGCCAGCAGCTTTGGGGCACCCGAGCAGTACTTC.

The V gene is TRBV5-1, the J gene TRBJ2-7; possible D gene TRBD2, 6 bases. The germline V gene encodes CDR1 SGHRS and CDR2 YFSETQ. With 4 bases removed from V and 3 bases from J, the gap between germline ends came to 11 bases. CDR3 length: 13 amino acids. The CDR3 nucleotides read TGCGCCAGCAGCCCGGGACTCCACTACGAGCAGTACTTC. Protein: CASSPGLHYEQYF.

This clone came up once. The V call is TRBV5-1, the J call TRBJ2-7; D not certain. The CDR3 is 14 residues long. The V gene lost 2 bases and the J gene lost 0 bases, with 9 bases spanning the gap. Germline V gene data show CDR1 as SGHRS and CDR2 as YFSETQ. The CDR3 bases are TGCGCCAGCAGCTTCGACCCTACCTCCTACGAGCAGTACTTC. Translation: CASSFDPTSYEQYF.

The chain carries TRBV5-1 and TRBJ2-6; D is possibly TRBD1 (6 bases). V lost 4 bases and J lost 2, with 13 bases in between. The CDR3 spans 16 residues. Germline-derived CDR1 and CDR2 are SGHRS and YFSETQ. CDR3 sequence: CASSAGTPPGANVLTF. In nucleotides, the CDR3 is TGCGCCAGCAGCGCCGGGACACCTCCTGGGGCCAACGTCCTGACTTTC.

The chain links TRBV12-5 to TRBJ2-2, with TRBD2 matching 7 bases. This CDR3 has 16 amino acids. J lost 6 bases, V lost 1 base, and 8 bases had no gene match. Germline V CDR1 and CDR2: LGHNT, FRNRAP. This CDR3 reads CASGLGAGGGPGELFF. The CDR3 DNA sequence: TGTGCTAGTGGTTTGGGGGCCGGCGGGGGACCCGGGGAGCTGTTTTTT.

This rearrangement joins TRBV5-1 to TRBJ2-5; TRBD2 aligns across 7 bases. Germline V lookup: CDR1 SGHRS, CDR2 YFSETQ. V shed 0 bases and J 7 bases; nucleotides not matched to a gene: 12. This CDR3 region has 16 residues. CDR3 nucleotide sequence: TGCGCCAGCAGCTTGGCTGCGCGGGAGAGGTGGGGGACCCAGTACTTC. Translated: CASSLAARERWGTQYF.

This clone was counted a few times. At the DNA level, this CDR3 is encoded by other sequences in the same sample as well. V gene TRBV20-1 combines with J gene TRBJ1-1; the D is unclear. The CDR3 has 11 amino acids. Germline V lookup: CDR1 DFQATT, CDR2 SNEGSKA (reference sequence). Trimming cost V 5 bases and J 1 base, with 5 bases left between them. CDR3 in amino acids: CSARANTEAFF. Written as DNA, the CDR3 is TGCAGTGCTCGAGCGAACACTGAAGCTTTCTTT.

V usage is TRBV6-6 and J usage is TRBJ2-5; D is ambiguous. The CDR3 sequence is 15 residues long. Per the germline V gene, CDR1 is MNHNY and CDR2 is SVGAGI (reference sequence). Deletions cut 2 bases from V and 3 bases from J, with 13 bases between. The CDR3 nucleotides are TGTGCCAGCAGTTACATGGGTTCCGTAAAAGAGACCCAGTACTTC. It yields the protein CASSYMGSVKETQYF.

Remarks on this clone: This sample includes further DNA sequences coding for the same CDR3. The chain carries TRBV5-4 and TRBJ2-1, with TRBD2 as a possible D gene (6 bases). This CDR3 is built from 13 residues. Looked up from germline, CDR1 is SGHNT and CDR2 is YYREEE (reference sequence). V lost 4 bases and J lost 5, with 10 bases in between. Written as DNA, the CDR3 is TGTGCCAGCAGCCTAGGGACTGACAATGAGCAGTTCTTC. This encodes CASSLGTDNEQFF.

This sequence joins TRBV20-1 and TRBJ2-5; TRBD2 might be the D (6 bases). CDR1 and CDR2 (germline): DFQATT, SNEGSKA (reference sequence). This CDR3 spans 10 amino acids. V shed 4 bases and J shed 11 bases, with 11 bases lying between them. The CDR3 DNA reads as TGCAGTGCTACGACTAGTTCTCAGTACTTC. It codes for CSATTSSQYF.

This rearrangement joins TRBV5-6 to TRBJ2-5; a possible D gene is TRBD2 (5 bases). The germline CDR1 and CDR2 sequences are SGHDT and YYEEEE. Trimming took 4 bases from V and 1 from J, leaving 14 bases between them. The CDR3 is 15 residues long. Written as DNA, the CDR3 is TGTGCCAGCAGCGTTCGGACTGCCGGCCAAGAGACCCAGTACTTC. It encodes CASSVRTAGQETQYF.

This chain connects TRBV28 to TRBJ2-7; D might be TRBD2 (5 bases). This CDR3 is 15 amino acids long. With 2 bases removed from V and 0 bases from J, the gap between germline ends came to 11 bases. CDR1 is MDHEN and CDR2 is SYDVKM in the germline V gene. CDR3 loop: CASSLGGTASYEQYF. The CDR3 region has the DNA TGTGCCAGCAGTTTAGGAGGTACAGCCTCCTACGAGCAGTACTTC.

V gene TRBV15 combines with J gene TRBJ1-5, with TRBD1 identical over 7 bases. The CDR3 extends over 17 amino acids. V lost 4 bases to trimming and J lost 1 base; unmatched junction nucleotides: 10. Germline V gene data show CDR1 as LNHNV and CDR2 as YYDKDF (reference sequence). The CDR3 nucleotides are TGTGCCACCAGCACAGAGGGGATAGGGGGCAGCAATCAGCCCCAGCATTTT. Protein product: CATSTEGIGGSNQPQHF.

The chain joins TRBV5-1 to TRBJ1-3; 8 bases align to TRBD1. The V gene end was trimmed by 3 bases and the J gene end by 3 bases; junction bases not matched to a gene: 11. Germline values: CDR1 SGHRS, CDR2 YFSETQ. This CDR3 has 17 amino acids. In DNA form, the CDR3 reads TGCGCCAGCAGCTCGACAGGGGCCCAAAAGAATGGAAACACCATATATTTT. This gives the protein CASSSTGAQKNGNTIYF.

The V call is TRBV29-1, the J call TRBJ2-1, with a tentative D call TRBD1 (5 bases). CDR3 length: 12 residues. V shed 1 base and J shed 7 bases, with 8 bases lying between them. The germline gives CDR1 SQVTM, CDR2 ANQGSEA. CDR3 residues: CSVEGNRNEQFF. The CDR3 nucleotides are TGCAGCGTTGAAGGGAACAGGAATGAGCAGTTCTTC.

This clone showed up just once. This chain joins TRBV2 and TRBJ2-5; D is unresolved. V lost 4 bases to trimming and J lost 0 bases, with 9 bases between them. The CDR3 has 14 residues. Germline V gene lookup returns CDR1 SNHLY and CDR2 FYNNEI. This chain's CDR3 is CASSAQRDQETQYF. The CDR3 nucleotides are TGTGCCAGCAGTGCCCAGCGAGACCAAGAGACCCAGTACTTC. Filled out from reference TRBV2 and TRBJ2-5, the complete variable domain reads EPEVTQTPSHQVTQMGQEVILRCVPISNHLYFYWYRQILGQKVEFLVSFYNNEISEKSEIFDDQFSVERPDGSNFTLKIRSTKLEDSAMYFCASSAQRDQETQYFGPGTRLLVL.